Sequencing of this T cell receptor beta chain was carried out in a study of control samples from healthy donors and cancer patients. The data were produced by immunoSEQ multiplex PCR, yet TCRdb's version contains in-frame clones alone and is incomplete. The sample includes roughly 130,000 clones, 90% seen only once; the top ten take roughly 2.5%. CDR1 is DFQATT and CDR2 is SNEGSKA in the germline V gene (reference sequence). Trimming removed 5 bases at V and 6 bases at J, with 6 bases between. This CDR3 is 10 amino acids long. The TCR was taken from a man aged 18 to 30 in good health. The sample comprised blood. The chain employs TRBV20-1 and TRBJ2-3; D call uncertain. This chain's CDR3 is CSAYTDTQYF. For the CDR3, the DNA is TGCAGTGCTTACACGGATACGCAGTATTTT.